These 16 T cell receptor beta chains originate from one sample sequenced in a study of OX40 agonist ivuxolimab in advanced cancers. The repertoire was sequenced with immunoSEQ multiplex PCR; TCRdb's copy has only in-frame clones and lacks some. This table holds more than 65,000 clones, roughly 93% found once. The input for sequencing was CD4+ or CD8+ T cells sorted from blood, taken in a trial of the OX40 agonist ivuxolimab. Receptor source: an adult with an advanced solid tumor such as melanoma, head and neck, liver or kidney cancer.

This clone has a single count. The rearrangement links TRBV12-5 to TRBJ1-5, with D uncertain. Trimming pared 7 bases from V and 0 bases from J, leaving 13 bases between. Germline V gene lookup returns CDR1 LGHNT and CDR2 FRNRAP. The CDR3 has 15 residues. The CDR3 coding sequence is TGTGCTAGTGACATGCAGGCCTATAGCAATCAGCCCCAGCATTTT. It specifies CASDMQAYSNQPQHF.

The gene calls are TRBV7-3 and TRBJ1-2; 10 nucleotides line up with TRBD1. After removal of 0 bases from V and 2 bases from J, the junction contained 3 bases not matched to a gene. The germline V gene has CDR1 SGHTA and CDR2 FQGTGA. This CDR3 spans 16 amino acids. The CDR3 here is CASSLTRTGGNYGYTF. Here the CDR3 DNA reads TGTGCCAGCAGCTTAACCCGGACAGGGGGAAACTATGGCTACACCTTC.

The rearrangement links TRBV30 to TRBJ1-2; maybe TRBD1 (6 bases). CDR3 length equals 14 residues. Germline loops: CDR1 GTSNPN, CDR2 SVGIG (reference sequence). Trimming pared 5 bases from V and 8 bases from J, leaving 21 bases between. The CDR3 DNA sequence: TGTGCCTGGGCCCTTGGGGGGCAAGGGGAAGGCTACACCTTC. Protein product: CAWALGGQGEGYTF.

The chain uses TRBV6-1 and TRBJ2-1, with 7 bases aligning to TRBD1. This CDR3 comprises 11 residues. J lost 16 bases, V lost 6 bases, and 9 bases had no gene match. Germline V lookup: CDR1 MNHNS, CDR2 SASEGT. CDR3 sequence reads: CASSPWDSHFF. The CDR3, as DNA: TGTGCCAGCAGCCCCTGGGACAGCCACTTCTTC.

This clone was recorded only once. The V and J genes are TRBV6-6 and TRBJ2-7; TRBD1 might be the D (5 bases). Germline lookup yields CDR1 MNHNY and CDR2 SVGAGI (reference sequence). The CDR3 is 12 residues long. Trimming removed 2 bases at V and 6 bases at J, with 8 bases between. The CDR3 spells CASSYPGSEQYF. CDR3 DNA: TGTGCCAGCAGTTACCCAGGGTCCGAGCAGTACTTC.

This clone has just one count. The CDR3 here is CASSQFQGFLNNEQFF. CDR3 nucleotides: TGTGCCAGCAGCCAGTTCCAGGGATTCTTGAACAATGAGCAGTTCTTC. V and J are TRBV14 and TRBJ2-1; perhaps TRBD1 as D (5 bases). Trimming took 3 bases from V and 5 from J, leaving 17 bases between them. Germline V CDR1 and CDR2: SGHDN, FVKESK. The CDR3 has 16 amino acids.

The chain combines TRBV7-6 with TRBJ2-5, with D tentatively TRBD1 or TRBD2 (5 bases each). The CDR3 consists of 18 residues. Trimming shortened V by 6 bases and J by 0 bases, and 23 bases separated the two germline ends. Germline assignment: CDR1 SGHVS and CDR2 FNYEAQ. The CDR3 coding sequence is TGTGCCAGCAGTCCCCGGGGCCCCAATTTTGCCTACCAAGAGACCCAGTACTTC. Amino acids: CASSPRGPNFAYQETQYF.

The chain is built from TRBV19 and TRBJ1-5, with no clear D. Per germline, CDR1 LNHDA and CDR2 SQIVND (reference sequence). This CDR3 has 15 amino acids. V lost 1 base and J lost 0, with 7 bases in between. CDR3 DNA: TGTGCCAGTAGTATAGGGGGAAATAGCAATCAGCCCCAGCATTTT. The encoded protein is CASSIGGNSNQPQHF. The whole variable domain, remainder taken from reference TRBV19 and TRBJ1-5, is DGGITQSPKYLFRKEGQNVTLSCEQNLNHDAMYWYRQDPGQGLRLIYYSQIVNDFQKGDIAEGYSVSREKKESFPLTVTSAQKNPTAFYLCASSIGGNSNQPQHFGDGTRLSIL.

CDR3 sequence: CASSFVPGHYYEQYF. The CDR3 DNA is TGTGCCAGCAGTTTTGTACCGGGACACTATTACGAGCAGTACTTC. V gene TRBV27 combines with J gene TRBJ2-7; D is perhaps TRBD1 (6 bases). Germline-derived CDR1 and CDR2 are MNHEY and SMNVEV (reference sequence). This CDR3 contains 15 residues. V dropped 3 bases and J dropped 4 bases, with 16 bases sitting between them.

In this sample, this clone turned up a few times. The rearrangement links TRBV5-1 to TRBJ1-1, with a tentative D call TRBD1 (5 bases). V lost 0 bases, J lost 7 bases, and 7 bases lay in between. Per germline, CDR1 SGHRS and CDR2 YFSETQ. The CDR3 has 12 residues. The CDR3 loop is CASSLGGNEAFF. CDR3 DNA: TGCGCCAGCAGCTTGGGGGGGAATGAAGCTTTCTTT. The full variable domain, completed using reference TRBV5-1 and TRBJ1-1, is KAGVTQTPRYLIKTRGQQVTLSCSPISGHRSVSWYQQTPGQGLQFLFEYFSETQRNKGNFPGRFSGRQFSNSRSEMNVSTLELGDSALYLCASSLGGNEAFFGQGTRLTVV.

CDR3 sequence reads: CASSAGVVGPETQYF. CDR3 DNA: TGTGCCAGCAGCGCAGGGGTAGTAGGGCCAGAGACCCAGTACTTC. This sequence joins TRBV9 and TRBJ2-5; TRBD1 might be the D (6 bases). Germline V gene data show CDR1 as SGDLS and CDR2 as YYNGEE. CDR3 length: 15 residues. Trimming pared 3 bases from V and 4 bases from J, leaving 16 bases between.

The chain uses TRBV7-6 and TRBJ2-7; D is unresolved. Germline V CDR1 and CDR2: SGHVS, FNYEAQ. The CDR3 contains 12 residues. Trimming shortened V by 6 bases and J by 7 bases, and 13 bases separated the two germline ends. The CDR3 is CASSPPQAEQYF. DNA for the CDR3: TGTGCCAGCAGTCCCCCCCAGGCTGAGCAGTACTTC.

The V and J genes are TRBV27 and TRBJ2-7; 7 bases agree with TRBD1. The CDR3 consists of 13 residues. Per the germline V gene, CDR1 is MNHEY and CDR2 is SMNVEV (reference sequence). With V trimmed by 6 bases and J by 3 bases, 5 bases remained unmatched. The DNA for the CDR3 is TGTGCCAGCAGCGACAGGGAATTCTACGAGCAGTACTTC. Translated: CASSDREFYEQYF.

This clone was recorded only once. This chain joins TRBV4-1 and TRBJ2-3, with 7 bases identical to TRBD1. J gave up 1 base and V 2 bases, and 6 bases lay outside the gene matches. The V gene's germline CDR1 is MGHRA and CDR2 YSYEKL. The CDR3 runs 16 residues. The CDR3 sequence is CASSQITGAGTDTQYF. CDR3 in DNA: TGCGCCAGCAGCCAAATAACAGGGGCCGGCACAGATACGCAGTATTTT.

CDR3 nucleotides: TGTGCCAGCAGCGTCGGGCGGGGGGGTCCCCTGAGCTCCTACAATGAGCAGTTCTTC. Its protein product is CASSVGRGGPLSSYNEQFF. The chain joins TRBV9 to TRBJ2-1; TRBD2 aligns across 9 bases. With V trimmed by 2 bases and J by 0 bases, 12 bases remained unmatched. CDR1 SGDLS and CDR2 YYNGEE come from the germline V gene. The CDR3 consists of 19 residues.

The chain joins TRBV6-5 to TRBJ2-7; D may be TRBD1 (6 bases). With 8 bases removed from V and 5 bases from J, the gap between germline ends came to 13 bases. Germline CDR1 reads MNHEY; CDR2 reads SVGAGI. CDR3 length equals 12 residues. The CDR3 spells CASRRGVHEQYF. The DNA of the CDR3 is TGTGCCAGCCGCAGGGGTGTCCACGAGCAGTACTTC.